The 3 T cell receptor beta chains given below trace back to one sample, sequenced in a study of blood T cells in healthy people across ages. Primed by a sample-barcoded 5' primer and a J-beta primer mix, a second PCR proceeded for about 6 to 11 cycles. TCRdb re-analysed the 5' RACE reads in MiXCR, keeping a single row per CDR3 protein. Here the sample spans 1.5 million or so distinct CDR3 sequences, approximately 40% being singletons. Specimen: blood. The receptors derive from a woman between 18 and 30 years old in good health.

The rearrangement links TRBV20-1 to TRBJ2-7; D remains ambiguous. With the DNA end fitting TRBJ2-5 better, the J assignment may be wrong. The germline gives CDR1 DFQATT, CDR2 SNEGSKA (reference sequence). This CDR3 comprises 10 residues. The CDR3: CSADTKTQYF. DNA for the CDR3: TGCAGTGCCGATACAAAGACCCAGTACTTC.

This clonotype showed up many times. J is TRBJ2-1 and V is TRBV27; 7 bases are shared with TRBD1. With V trimmed by 6 bases and J by 0 bases, 5 bases remained unmatched. This CDR3 is 15 amino acids long. Germline CDR1 reads MNHEY; CDR2 reads SMNVEV (reference sequence). CDR3 in amino acids: CASSPGQNSYNEQFF. In DNA form, the CDR3 reads TGTGCCAGCAGCCCGGGACAGAACTCCTACAATGAGCAGTTCTTC.

J is TRBJ2-3 and V is TRBV5-8, with TRBD2 identical over 8 bases. CDR3 length equals 17 residues. Per germline, CDR1 SGHTS and CDR2 YDEGEE. The V and J ends lost 5 bases and 4 bases, in that order; junction bases with no gene match: 15. This CDR3 reads CASRPRPGLDGPDTQYF. The CDR3 bases are TGTGCCAGCAGACCGCGTCCGGGACTAGACGGCCCAGATACGCAGTATTTT.